This TCR beta chain stems from a study of blood T cell repertoires in COVID-19 (TCRdb year 2020). At the level of the whole study: Samples covering the acute and convalescent phases of COVID-19 were provided by collaborators in the United States, Italy and Spain. The prospective study material was composed of cDNA or gDNA derived from T cells, B-cell-depleted T cells, or PBMCs. Subjects who had been exposed to COVID-19, were actively infected with it, or had recovered from it provided the deeply sampled blood TCRbeta repertoires that made up the dataset. The repertoires were released in a freely available public database intended as a resource for research on the immune response to SARS-CoV-2. The samples were drawn from the first 160 participants of the ongoing ImmuneRACE study and from some 1,300 subjects provided by 6 global collaborators. Nearly every sample came with metadata listing a de-identified subject ID, COVID-19 status, age in years and sex. Where available, HLA class I and class II types were taken from metadata supplied by the sample provider and were not determined by assay-based typing.

In Seattle, one collaborating source enrolled patients while the infection was active and tracked those patients longitudinally over the course of disease. Whole blood was collected in K2EDTA tubes by collaborating institutions according to the institutions' own protocols. For TCRbeta analysis, collaborators shipped samples as frozen whole blood, isolated PBMCs, or DNA extracted from either of those sample types. TCRbeta CDR3 regions were amplified from genomic DNA by means of the immunoSEQ Assay, a bias-controlled multiplex PCR. In the source study's methods: The number of nucleated cells in each sample was estimated by amplification of reference gene primers within the assay. Sequence reads were collapsed and filtered to measure the absolute abundance of every unique TCRbeta CDR3 rearrangement. For each sample, productive Simpson clonality was calculated as the square root of Simpson's diversity index across productive rearrangements. TCRdb obtained this table from immuneACCESS and retained in-frame rearrangements with V and J assigned. These tables miss some clones; where compared with another copy, unresolved V genes account for less than half of the shortfall, and the remainder is unexplained. The D gene and trimming were derived from the DNA, and the V and J assignments and clone size from that table. The sample has around 290,000 clones on record, about 86% of them singletons. Roughly 14% of the sample is held by the ten biggest clonotypes.

The paper's findings and limits, for the study overall: How much clinical and demographic metadata was included differed by source and by participant, and the metadata was provided uncurated.

Details on this clone: What antigen it recognizes has not been identified. Base qualities are missing; no much larger clone stands one base away.

Reading the germline V gene gives CDR1 SGDLS and CDR2 YYNGEE. V and J are truncated by 4 bases and 1 base respectively, leaving an intervening sequence of 35 bases. CDR3 length: 23 amino acids, cysteine to phenylalanine. Only CDR3 DNA is held: 69 bases, read in frame from base 1. This receptor chain uses TRBV9 and TRBJ2-2; matching of 6 bases hints at TRBD1 as the D gene. This clonotype was sampled from a woman between 65 and 79 years old with COVID-19, enrolled during active disease. Sequencing was performed on peripheral blood. The CDR3 protein is CASSPSTRGSGLSNFRNTGELFF. The sequenced DNA: TGTGCCAGCAGCCCGTCCACGAGGGGGTCGGGGTTGAGTAATTTTCGGAACACCGGGGAGCTGTTTTTT.